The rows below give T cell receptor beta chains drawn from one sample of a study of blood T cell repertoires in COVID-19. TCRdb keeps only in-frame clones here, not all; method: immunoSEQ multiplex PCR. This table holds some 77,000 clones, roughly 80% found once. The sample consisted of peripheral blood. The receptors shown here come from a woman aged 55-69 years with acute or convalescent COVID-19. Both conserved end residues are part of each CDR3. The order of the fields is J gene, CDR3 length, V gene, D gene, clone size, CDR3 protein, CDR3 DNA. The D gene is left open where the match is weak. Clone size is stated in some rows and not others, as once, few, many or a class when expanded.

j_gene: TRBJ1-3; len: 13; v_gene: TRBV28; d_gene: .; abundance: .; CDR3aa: CASSLQVLNTIYF; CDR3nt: TGTGCCAGCAGTTTACAGGTTCTAAACACCATATATTTT
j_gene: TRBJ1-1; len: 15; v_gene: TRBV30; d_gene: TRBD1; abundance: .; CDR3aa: CALAGTGGLNTEAFF; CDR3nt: TGTGCCTTAGCCGGGACAGGGGGATTGAACACTGAAGCTTTCTTT
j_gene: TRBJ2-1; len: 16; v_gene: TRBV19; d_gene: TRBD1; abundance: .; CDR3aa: CASSIYYGTGYNEQFF; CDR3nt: TGTGCCAGTAGTATTTATTACGGGACAGGATACAATGAGCAGTTCTTC
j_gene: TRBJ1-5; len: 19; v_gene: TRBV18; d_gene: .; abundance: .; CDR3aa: CASSSSIGPPLRSNQPQHF; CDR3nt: TGTGCCAGCTCATCGTCAATTGGGCCCCCACTCCGGAGCAATCAGCCCCAGCATTTT
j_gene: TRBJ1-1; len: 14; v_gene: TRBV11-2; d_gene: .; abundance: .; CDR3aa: CASSPDGRTTEAFF; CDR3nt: TGTGCCAGCAGCCCGGATGGGAGAACCACTGAAGCTTTCTTT
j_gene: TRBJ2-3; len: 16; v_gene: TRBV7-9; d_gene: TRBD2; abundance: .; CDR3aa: CASSPTSGRGTDTQYF; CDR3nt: TGTGCCAGCAGCCCCACGAGCGGGAGGGGTACAGATACGCAGTATTTT
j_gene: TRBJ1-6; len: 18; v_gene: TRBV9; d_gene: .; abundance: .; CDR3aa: CASSVGFEREGFDSPLHF; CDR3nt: TGTGCCAGCAGCGTAGGTTTCGAAAGGGAGGGTTTCGATTCACCCCTCCACTTT
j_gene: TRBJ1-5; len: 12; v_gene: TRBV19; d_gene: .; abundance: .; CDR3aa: CASGGGGQPQHF; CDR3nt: TGTGCCAGTGGCGGGGGCGGGCAGCCCCAGCATTTT
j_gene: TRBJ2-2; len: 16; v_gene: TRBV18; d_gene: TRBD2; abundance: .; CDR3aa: CASSPVAGVDTGELFF; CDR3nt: TGTGCCAGCTCACCAGTAGCGGGAGTAGACACCGGGGAGCTGTTTTTT
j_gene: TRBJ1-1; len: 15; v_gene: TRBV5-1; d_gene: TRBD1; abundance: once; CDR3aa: CASRQTGTGYDEAFF; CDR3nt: TGCGCCAGCAGACAAACCGGGACAGGGTATGATGAAGCTTTCTTT
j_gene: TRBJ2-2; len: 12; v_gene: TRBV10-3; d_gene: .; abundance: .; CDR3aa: CAISRVSGELFF; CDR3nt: TGTGCCATCAGCAGGGTATCCGGGGAGCTGTTTTTT
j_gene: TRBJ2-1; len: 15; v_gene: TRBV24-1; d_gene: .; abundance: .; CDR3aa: CATSDLLDGGSEQFF; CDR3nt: TGTGCCACCAGTGATTTGTTGGACGGGGGTAGTGAGCAGTTCTTC
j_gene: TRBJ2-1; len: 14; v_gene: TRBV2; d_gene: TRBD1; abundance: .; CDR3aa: CASRLRTGGGEQFF; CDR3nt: TGTGCCAGCAGGCTGAGAACAGGGGGTGGTGAGCAGTTCTTC
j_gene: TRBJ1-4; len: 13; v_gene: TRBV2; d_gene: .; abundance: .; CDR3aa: CASSTGGTLKLFF; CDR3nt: TGTGCCAGCAGCACGGGAGGGACACTAAAACTGTTTTTT
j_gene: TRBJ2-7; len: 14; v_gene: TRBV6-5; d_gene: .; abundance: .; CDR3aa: CASSYQSGSYEQYF; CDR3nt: TGTGCCAGCAGTTACCAGAGCGGGTCCTACGAGCAGTACTTC
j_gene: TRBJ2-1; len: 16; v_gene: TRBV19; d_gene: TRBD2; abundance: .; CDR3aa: CASSIGSGGALGEQFF; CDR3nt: TGTGCCAGTAGTATAGGTAGCGGGGGGGCCTTAGGTGAGCAGTTCTTC
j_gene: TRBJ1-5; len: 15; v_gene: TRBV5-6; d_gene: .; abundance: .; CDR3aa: CASSLGLHSNQPQHF; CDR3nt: TGTGCCAGCAGCTTGGGACTCCATAGCAATCAGCCCCAGCATTTT
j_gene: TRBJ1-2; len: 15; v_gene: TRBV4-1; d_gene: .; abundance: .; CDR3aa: CASSQGWGGLDGYTF; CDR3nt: TGCGCCAGCAGCCAAGGGTGGGGGGGCCTAGATGGCTACACCTTC
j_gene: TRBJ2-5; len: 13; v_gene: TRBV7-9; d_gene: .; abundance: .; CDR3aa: CASSLVALETQYF; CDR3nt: TGTGCCAGCAGCTTAGTAGCGCTCGAGACCCAGTACTTC
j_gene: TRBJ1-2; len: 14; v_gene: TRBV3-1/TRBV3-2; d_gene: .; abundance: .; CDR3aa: CASSQANRAAGYTF; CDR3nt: TGTGCCAGCAGCCAAGCTAACAGGGCCGCTGGCTACACCTTC
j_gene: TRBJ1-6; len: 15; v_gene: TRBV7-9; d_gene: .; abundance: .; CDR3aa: CASSLGSSYNSPLHF; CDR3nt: TGTGCCAGCAGCTTGGGGAGCTCCTATAATTCACCCCTCCACTTT
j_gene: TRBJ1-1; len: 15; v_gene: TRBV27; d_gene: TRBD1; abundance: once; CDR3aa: CASRKNRGANTEAFF; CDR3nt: TGTGCCAGCAGGAAGAACAGGGGGGCGAACACTGAAGCTTTCTTT
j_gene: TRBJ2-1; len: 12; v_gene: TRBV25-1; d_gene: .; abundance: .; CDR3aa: CASSEVYGGQFF; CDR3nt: TGTGCCAGCAGCGAGGTGTATGGAGGGCAGTTCTTC
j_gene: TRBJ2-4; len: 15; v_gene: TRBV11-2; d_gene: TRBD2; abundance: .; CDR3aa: CASSLVGGFLNIQYF; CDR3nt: TGTGCCAGCAGCTTAGTGGGGGGGTTTCTAAACATTCAGTACTTC
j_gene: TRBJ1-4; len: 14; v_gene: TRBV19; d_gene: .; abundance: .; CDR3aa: CASSIGTGLEKLFF; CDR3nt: TGTGCCAGTAGTATAGGTACAGGGCTTGAAAAACTGTTTTTT
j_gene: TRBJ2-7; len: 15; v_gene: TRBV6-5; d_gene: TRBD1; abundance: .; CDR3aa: CASSPGTGGRYEQYF; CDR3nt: TGTGCCAGCAGTCCGGGGACAGGGGGGAGGTACGAGCAGTACTTC
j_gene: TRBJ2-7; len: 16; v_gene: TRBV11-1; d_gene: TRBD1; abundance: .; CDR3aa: CASSSAGQGQSYEQYF; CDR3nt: TGTGCCAGCAGCTCCGCGGGACAGGGACAATCCTACGAGCAGTACTTC
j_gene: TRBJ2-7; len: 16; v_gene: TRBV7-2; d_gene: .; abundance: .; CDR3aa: CASSLATSGSSYEQYF; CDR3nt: TGTGCCAGCAGCTTAGCGACGAGTGGGAGCTCCTACGAGCAGTACTTC
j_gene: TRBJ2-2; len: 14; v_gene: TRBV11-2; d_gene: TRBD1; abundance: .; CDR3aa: CASSPGQTTGELFF; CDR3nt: TGTGCCAGCAGCCCGGGACAGACCACCGGGGAGCTGTTTTTT
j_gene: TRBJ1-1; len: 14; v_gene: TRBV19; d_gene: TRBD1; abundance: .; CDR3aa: CASTGTALKTEAFF; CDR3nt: TGTGCCAGTACGGGGACAGCCCTTAAAACTGAAGCTTTCTTT
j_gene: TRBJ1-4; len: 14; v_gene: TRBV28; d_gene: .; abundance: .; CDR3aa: CASSPGQINEKLFF; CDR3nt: TGTGCCAGCAGCCCTGGACAGATTAATGAAAAACTGTTTTTT
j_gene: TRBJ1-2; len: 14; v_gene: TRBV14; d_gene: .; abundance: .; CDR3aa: CASSLQGGNYGYTF; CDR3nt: TGTGCCAGCAGCCTGCAGGGAGGGAACTATGGCTACACCTTC
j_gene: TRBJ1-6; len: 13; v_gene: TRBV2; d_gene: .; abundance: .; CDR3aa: CASRGLLNSPLHF; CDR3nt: TGTGCCAGCAGGGGGCTCCTAAATTCACCCCTCCACTTT
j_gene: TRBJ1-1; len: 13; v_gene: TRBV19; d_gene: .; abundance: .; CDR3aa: CASSMGAGTEAFF; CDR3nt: TGTGCCAGTAGTATGGGGGCCGGCACTGAAGCTTTCTTT
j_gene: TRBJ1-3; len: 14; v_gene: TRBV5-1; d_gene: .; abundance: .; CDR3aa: CASSEGRSGNTIYF; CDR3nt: TGCGCCAGCAGCGAGGGTCGCTCTGGAAACACCATATATTTT
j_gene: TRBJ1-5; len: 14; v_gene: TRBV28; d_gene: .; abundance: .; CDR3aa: CASRAGRTYQPQHF; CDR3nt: TGTGCCAGCAGGGCGGGACGGACCTATCAGCCCCAGCATTTT
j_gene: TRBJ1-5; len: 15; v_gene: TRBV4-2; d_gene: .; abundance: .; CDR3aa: CASSQDSTGTQPQHF; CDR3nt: TGTGCCAGCAGCCAAGATAGCACAGGGACCCAGCCCCAGCATTTT
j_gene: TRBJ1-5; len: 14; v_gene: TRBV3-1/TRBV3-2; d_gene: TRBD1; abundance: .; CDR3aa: CASSYGTANQPQHF; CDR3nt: TGTGCCAGCAGTTACGGGACAGCGAATCAGCCCCAGCATTTT
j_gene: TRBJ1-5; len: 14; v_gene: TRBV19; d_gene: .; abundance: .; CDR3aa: CASSERNSNQPQHF; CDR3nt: TGTGCCAGTAGCGAGAGGAATAGCAATCAGCCCCAGCATTTT
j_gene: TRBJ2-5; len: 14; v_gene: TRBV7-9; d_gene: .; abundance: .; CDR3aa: CASSSDSYQETQYF; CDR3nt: TGTGCCAGCAGCTCTGACTCGTACCAAGAGACCCAGTACTTC
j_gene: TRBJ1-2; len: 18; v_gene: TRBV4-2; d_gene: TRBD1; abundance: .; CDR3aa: CASSHLPGQVTANYGYTF; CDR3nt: TGTGCCAGCAGCCACTTGCCGGGACAGGTTACAGCTAACTATGGCTACACCTTC
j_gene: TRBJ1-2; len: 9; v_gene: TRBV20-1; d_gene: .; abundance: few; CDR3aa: CSARAHRAF; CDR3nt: TGCAGTGCTAGAGCCCACAGGGCCTTC
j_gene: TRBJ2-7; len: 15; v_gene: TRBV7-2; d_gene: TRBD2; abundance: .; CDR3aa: CASSLGASGTYEQYF; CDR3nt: TGTGCCAGCAGCTTGGGGGCTAGCGGGACCTACGAGCAGTACTTC
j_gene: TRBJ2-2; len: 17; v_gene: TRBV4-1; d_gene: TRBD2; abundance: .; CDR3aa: CASSQQKGTRRTGELFF; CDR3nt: TGCGCCAGCAGCCAACAAAAGGGGACTAGGAGGACCGGGGAGCTGTTTTTT
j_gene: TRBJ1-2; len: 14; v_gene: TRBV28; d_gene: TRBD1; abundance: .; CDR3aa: CASSLSQGNYGYTF; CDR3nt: TGTGCCAGCAGTTTATCACAGGGGAACTATGGCTACACCTTC
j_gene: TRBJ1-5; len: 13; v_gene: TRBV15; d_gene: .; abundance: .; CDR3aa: CATSRDPIQPQHF; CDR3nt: TGTGCCACCAGCAGAGATCCCATTCAGCCCCAGCATTTT
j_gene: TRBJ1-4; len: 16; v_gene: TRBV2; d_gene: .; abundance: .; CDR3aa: CASSEAEAATNEKLFF; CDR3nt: TGTGCCAGCAGTGAAGCGGAGGCGGCAACTAATGAAAAACTGTTTTTT
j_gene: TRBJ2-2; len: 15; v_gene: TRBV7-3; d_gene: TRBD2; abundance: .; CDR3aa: CASSKTGLATGELFF; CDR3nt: TGTGCCAGCAGCAAGACGGGACTAGCGACCGGGGAGCTGTTTTTT
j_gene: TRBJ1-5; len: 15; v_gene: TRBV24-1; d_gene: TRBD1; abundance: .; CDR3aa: CATSDDRAVNQPQHF; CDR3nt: TGTGCCACCAGTGATGACAGGGCCGTTAATCAGCCCCAGCATTTT
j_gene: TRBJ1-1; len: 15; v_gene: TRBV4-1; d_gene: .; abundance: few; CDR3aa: CASSQGGGANTEAFF; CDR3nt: TGCGCCAGCAGCCAAGGAGGAGGGGCGAACACTGAAGCTTTCTTT
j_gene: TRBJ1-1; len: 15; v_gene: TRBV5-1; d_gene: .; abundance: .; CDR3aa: CASSPAGGRNTEAFF; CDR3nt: TGCGCCAGCAGCCCGGCGGGGGGGCGGAACACTGAAGCTTTCTTT
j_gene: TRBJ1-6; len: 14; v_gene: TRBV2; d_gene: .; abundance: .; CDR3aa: CASSEGTSNSPLHF; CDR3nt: TGTGCCAGCAGTGAAGGAACGAGCAATTCACCCCTCCACTTT
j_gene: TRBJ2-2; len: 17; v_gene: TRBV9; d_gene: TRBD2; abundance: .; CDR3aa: CASSVAGTSGSTGELFF; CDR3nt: TGTGCCAGCAGCGTAGCCGGGACTAGCGGGAGTACCGGGGAGCTGTTTTTT
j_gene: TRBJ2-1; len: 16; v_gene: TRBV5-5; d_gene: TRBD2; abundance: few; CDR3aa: CASSLLAGVDHNEQFF; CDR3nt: TGTGCCAGCAGCTTATTAGCGGGAGTCGACCACAATGAGCAGTTCTTC
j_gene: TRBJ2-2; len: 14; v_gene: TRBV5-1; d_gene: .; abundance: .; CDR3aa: CASSLQGPPGELFF; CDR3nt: TGCGCCAGCAGCTTGCAGGGGCCCCCCGGGGAGCTGTTTTTT
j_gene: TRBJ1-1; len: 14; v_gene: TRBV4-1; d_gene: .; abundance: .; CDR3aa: CASSQEQVISEAFF; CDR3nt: TGCGCCAGCAGCCAAGAGCAGGTTATTTCTGAAGCTTTCTTT
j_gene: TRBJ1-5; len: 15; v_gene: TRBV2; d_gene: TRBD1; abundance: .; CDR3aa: CASSDRVKSNQPQHF; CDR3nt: TGTGCCAGCAGCGACAGGGTAAAAAGCAATCAGCCCCAGCATTTT
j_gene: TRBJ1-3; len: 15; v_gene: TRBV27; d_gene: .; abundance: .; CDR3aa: CASRPTRHSGNTIYF; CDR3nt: TGTGCCAGCAGACCCACCCGACACTCTGGAAACACCATATATTTT
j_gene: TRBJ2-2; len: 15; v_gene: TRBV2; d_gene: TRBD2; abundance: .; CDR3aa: CASSEAGGDTGELFF; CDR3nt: TGTGCCAGCAGTGAAGCGGGGGGGGACACCGGGGAGCTGTTTTTT